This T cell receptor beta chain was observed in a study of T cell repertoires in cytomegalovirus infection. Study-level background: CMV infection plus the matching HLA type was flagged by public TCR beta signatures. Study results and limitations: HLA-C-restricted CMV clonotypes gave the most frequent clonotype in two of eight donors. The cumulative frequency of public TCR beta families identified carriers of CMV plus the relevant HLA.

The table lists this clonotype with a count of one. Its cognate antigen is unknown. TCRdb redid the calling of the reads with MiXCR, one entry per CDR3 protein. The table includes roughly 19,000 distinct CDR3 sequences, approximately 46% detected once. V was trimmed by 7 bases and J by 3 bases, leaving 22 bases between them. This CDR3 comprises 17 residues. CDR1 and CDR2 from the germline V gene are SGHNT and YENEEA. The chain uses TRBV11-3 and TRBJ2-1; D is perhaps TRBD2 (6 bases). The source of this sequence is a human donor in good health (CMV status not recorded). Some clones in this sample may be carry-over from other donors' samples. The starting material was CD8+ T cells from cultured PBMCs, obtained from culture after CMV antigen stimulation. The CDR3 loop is CASTHGGSASIYNEQFF. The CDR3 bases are TGTGCCAGCACCCACGGAGGGAGCGCTTCAATCTACAATGAGCAGTTCTTC.